The 12 T cell receptor beta chains below all came from one sample that was sequenced in a study of beta chain features in type 1 diabetes (dated by TCRdb to the late 2010s). Libraries were built with the immunoSEQ multiplex PCR assay. The High Capacity cDNA Reverse Transcription Kit was used to reverse transcribe all of the isolated RNA, meaning that expressed TCRB transcripts were what got sequenced. The immuneACCESS repertoire file appears here via TCRdb, limited to in-frame rearrangements. These files lack a portion of the clones; in checked studies, under half of the deficit traces to unresolved V genes, and the cause of the others is not known. The sample has some 250,000 clones on record, about 25% of them singletons. The ten largest clonotypes hold approximately 4% of the sample. The sequencing sample was made of central memory CD4+ T cells from blood. Receptors originate from a man aged 25-40 years in good health.

This clone was counted at least ten times. The chain employs TRBV13 and TRBJ2-1, with 9 nucleotides matching TRBD1. Germline-derived CDR1 and CDR2 are PRHDT and FYEKMQ (reference sequence). The CDR3 loop spans 15 amino acids. Germline trimming cut 5 bases from V and 4 bases from J; bases unmatched to any gene: 6. CDR3 DNA: TGTGCCAGCAGCCTGGACAGGGGTCCTTACAATGAGCAGTTCTTC. Translated: CASSLDRGPYNEQFF.

This clone was detected only a few times. This chain connects TRBV28 to TRBJ1-1; tentatively, D is TRBD1 (5 bases). Trimming took 5 bases from V and 4 from J, leaving 14 bases between them. Germline V lookup: CDR1 MDHEN, CDR2 SYDVKM. This CDR3 region has 14 residues. This CDR3 reads CASSTHSGTTEAFF. In DNA form, the CDR3 reads TGTGCCAGCAGTACCCATTCGGGGACCACTGAAGCTTTCTTT.

This CDR3 reads CASTDRGDYGYTF. The CDR3 coding sequence is TGTGCCAGCACCGACAGGGGGGACTATGGCTACACCTTC. The chain couples TRBV28 to TRBJ1-2, with TRBD1 matching 9 bases. Per germline, CDR1 MDHEN and CDR2 SYDVKM. This CDR3 is 13 amino acids long. Germline trimming cut 7 bases from V and 3 bases from J; bases unmatched to any gene: 3.

The chain combines TRBV4-2 with TRBJ2-7; D is possibly TRBD2 (5 bases). Trimming removed 0 bases at V and 5 bases at J, with 14 bases between. Germline loops: CDR1 LGHNA, CDR2 YNFKEQ. CDR3 length: 15 residues. In DNA, the CDR3 is TGTGCCAGCAGCCAAGACCCTTCTAGCAGCCACGAGCAGTACTTC. It encodes CASSQDPSSSHEQYF.

The V and J genes are TRBV7-2 and TRBJ2-2, with a tentative D call TRBD1 (6 bases). The length of the CDR3 is 16 residues. Trimming removed 3 bases from V and 6 bases from J, with 17 bases in between. Per germline, CDR1 SGHTA and CDR2 FQGNSA. The CDR3 sequence: CASSLEHQGIPGELFF. CDR3 in DNA: TGTGCCAGCAGCTTGGAACATCAGGGGATACCCGGGGAGCTGTTTTTT.

This chain joins TRBV29-1 and TRBJ2-7; no definite D call. CDR1 and CDR2 from the germline V gene are SQVTM and ANQGSEA. The CDR3 is made up of 12 amino acids. V was clipped by 3 bases and J by 2 bases, with 8 bases between them. The CDR3 loop reads CSVDGPAYEQYF. CDR3 in DNA: TGCAGCGTTGACGGACCAGCCTACGAGCAGTACTTC.

This clone was seen a few times. CDR3 sequence (DNA): TGTGCCAGCAGCTTAGCGGGGGGCAGCAAAAACATTCAGTACTTC. Translation: CASSLAGGSKNIQYF. The chain has TRBV11-2 and TRBJ2-4, with a tentative D call TRBD2 (7 bases). Germline CDR1 reads SGHAT; CDR2 reads FQNNGV. V lost 1 base and J 3 bases, leaving 10 bases between the germline ends. The CDR3 sequence is 15 residues long.

The rearrangement links TRBV7-8 to TRBJ1-1; D may be TRBD1 (5 bases). In germline, CDR1 is SGHVS, CDR2 FQNEAQ. V dropped 2 bases and J dropped 4 bases, with 8 bases sitting between them. The CDR3 runs to 13 residues. The CDR3 DNA follows: TGTGCCAGCAGCTTAACAGGACCCACTGAAGCTTTCTTT. Encoded protein: CASSLTGPTEAFF.

The CDR3 region has the DNA TGTGCCAGCAGTTTCGGACAGGGTGAAGCTTTCTTT. Translated, it gives CASSFGQGEAFF. This rearrangement joins TRBV6-1 to TRBJ1-1; TRBD1 matches 8 bases. Germline V gene lookup returns CDR1 MNHNS and CDR2 SASEGT. V was clipped by 5 bases and J by 7 bases; unmatched bases: 3. This CDR3 region has 12 residues.

The chain links TRBV29-1 to TRBJ2-3; D possibly matches TRBD1 or TRBD2 (5 bases each). This CDR3 contains 12 residues. Deletions cut 2 bases from V and 12 bases from J, with 15 bases between. Germline loops: CDR1 SQVTM, CDR2 ANQGSEA. The CDR3 DNA reads TGCAGCGTTGAATCGGGGCCCCAGGTCCAGTATTTT. Amino acids: CSVESGPQVQYF.

This clone occurred a few times. This chain uses TRBV2 with TRBJ2-1; 8 bases agree with TRBD2. Germline V lookup: CDR1 SNHLY, CDR2 FYNNEI. V gave up 6 bases and J gave up 10 bases; unmatched junction bases: 5. CDR3 length equals 12 residues. Here the CDR3 reads CASRTSANEQFF. The CDR3 DNA sequence: TGTGCCAGCAGGACTAGCGCAAACGAGCAGTTCTTC.

This clone was recorded a few times. The rearrangement uses TRBV20-1 and TRBJ2-7, with D unclear. Germline CDR1 DFQATT, CDR2 SNEGSKA (reference sequence). The CDR3 totals 10 residues. V lost 6 bases to trimming and J lost 6 bases, with 9 bases between them. The CDR3 DNA sequence: TGCAGTGCGGCTTGGGGCGAGCAGTACTTC. Translation: CSAAWGEQYF.